The clone carrying this T cell receptor beta chain was observed a few times. Its antigen is undetermined. V was clipped by 7 bases and J by 0 bases; unmatched bases: 4. Germline values: CDR1 MNHNY, CDR2 SVGAGI (reference sequence). The length of the CDR3 is 14 residues. This sample stems from a study of T-cell memory formation after mild COVID-19. Study as a whole: For the most part, TCR clusters were specific to one donor. Study-wide results and limits: Pre-infection memory carried some responding clones, suggesting that cross-reactive memory joined. A second wave expanding day 15 to 37 was CD4+-biased; contracting clones were balanced.

5'RACE with constant-segment primers built TCRalpha and TCRbeta cDNA libraries with UMIs. One entry per CDR3 protein results from TCRdb running MiXCR on the 5' RACE reads. The repertoire holds about 200,000 distinct CDR3 sequences, with just over 9.5% as singletons. The chain is built from TRBV6-6 and TRBJ2-7; 9 nucleotides align to TRBD1. Sequenced: PBMCs or a T cell subset sorted from them (not recorded which). The TCR comes from a man younger than 35 who had mild COVID-19 (a few samples of this study predate the infection). Cell type and time point are not known. The DNA for the CDR3 is TGTGCCAGCATACAGGGGGCGAACTCCTACGAGCAGTACTTC. Its translation: CASIQGANSYEQYF.